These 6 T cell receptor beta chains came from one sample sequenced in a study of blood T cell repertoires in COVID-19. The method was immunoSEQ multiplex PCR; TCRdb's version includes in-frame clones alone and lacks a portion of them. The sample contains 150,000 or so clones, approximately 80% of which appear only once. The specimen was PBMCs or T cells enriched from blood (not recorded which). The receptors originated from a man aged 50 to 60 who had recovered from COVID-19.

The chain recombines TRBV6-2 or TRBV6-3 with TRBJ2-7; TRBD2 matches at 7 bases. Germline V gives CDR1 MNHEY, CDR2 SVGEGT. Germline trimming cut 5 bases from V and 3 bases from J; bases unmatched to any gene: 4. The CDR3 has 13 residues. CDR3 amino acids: CASSQRGGYEQYF. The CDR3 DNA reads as TGTGCCAGCAGTCAGCGGGGCGGCTACGAGCAGTACTTC.

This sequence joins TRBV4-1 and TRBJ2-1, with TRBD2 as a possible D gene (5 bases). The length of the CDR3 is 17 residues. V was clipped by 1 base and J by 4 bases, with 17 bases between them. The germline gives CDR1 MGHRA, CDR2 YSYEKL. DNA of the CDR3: TGCGCCAGCAGCCAAGGACCGGGAACGGCAGATTACAATGAGCAGTTCTTC. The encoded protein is CASSQGPGTADYNEQFF.

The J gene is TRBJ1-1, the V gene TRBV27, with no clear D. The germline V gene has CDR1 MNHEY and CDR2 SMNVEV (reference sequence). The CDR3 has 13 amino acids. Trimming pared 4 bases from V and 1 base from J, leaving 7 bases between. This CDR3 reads CASSSPRNTEAFF. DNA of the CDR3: TGTGCCAGCAGTTCCCCTAGGAACACTGAAGCTTTCTTT.

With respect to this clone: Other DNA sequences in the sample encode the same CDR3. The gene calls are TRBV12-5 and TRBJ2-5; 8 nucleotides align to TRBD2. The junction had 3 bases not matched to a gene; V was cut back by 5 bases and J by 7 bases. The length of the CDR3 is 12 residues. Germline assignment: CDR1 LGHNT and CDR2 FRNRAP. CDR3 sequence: CASGREGGTQYF. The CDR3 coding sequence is TGTGCTAGTGGTCGGGAGGGGGGGACCCAGTACTTC.

The CDR3 region has the DNA TGTGCCAGCAGTTACTCGAACAGTTACAATGAGCAGTTCTTC. This encodes CASSYSNSYNEQFF. This chain links TRBV6-2 or TRBV6-3 with TRBJ2-1; D not certain. The germline gives CDR1 MNHEY, CDR2 SVGEGT. CDR3 length: 14 residues. With 0 bases removed from V and 4 bases from J, the gap between germline ends came to 7 bases.

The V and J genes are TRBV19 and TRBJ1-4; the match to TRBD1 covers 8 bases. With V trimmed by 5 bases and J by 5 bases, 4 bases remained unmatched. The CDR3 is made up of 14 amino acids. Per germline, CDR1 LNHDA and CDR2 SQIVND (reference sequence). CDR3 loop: CASSPDRVNEKLFF. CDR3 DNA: TGTGCCAGTAGTCCGGACAGGGTGAATGAAAAACTGTTTTTT.